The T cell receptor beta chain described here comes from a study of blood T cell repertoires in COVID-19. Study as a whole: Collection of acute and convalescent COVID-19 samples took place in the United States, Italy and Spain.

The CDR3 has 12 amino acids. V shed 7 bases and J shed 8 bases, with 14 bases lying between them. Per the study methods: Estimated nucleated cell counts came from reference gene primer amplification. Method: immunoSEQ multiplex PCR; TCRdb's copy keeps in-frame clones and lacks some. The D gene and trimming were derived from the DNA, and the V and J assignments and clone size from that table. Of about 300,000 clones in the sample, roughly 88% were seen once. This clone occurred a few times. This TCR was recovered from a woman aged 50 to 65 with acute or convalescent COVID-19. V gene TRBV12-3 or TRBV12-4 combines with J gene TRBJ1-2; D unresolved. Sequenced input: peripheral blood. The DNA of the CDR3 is TGTGCCAGCACCCAGTCGGCCAGGGGCTACACCTTC. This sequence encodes CASTQSARGYTF.